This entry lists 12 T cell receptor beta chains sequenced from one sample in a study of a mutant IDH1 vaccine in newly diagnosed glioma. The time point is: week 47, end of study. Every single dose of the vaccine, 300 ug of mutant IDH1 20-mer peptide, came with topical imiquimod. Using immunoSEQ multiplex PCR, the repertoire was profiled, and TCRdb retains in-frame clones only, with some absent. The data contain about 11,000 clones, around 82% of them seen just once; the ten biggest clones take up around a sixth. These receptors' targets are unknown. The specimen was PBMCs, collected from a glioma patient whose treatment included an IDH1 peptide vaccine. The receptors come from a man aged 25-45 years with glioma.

In DNA form, the CDR3 reads TGTGCCAGCAGTGCCACGAGTAGGGAGCCCCAGCATTTT. This sequence encodes CASSATSREPQHF. V usage is TRBV6-4 and J usage is TRBJ1-5; no definite D call. Germline V CDR1 and CDR2: MRHNA, SNTAGT. The length of the CDR3 is 13 residues. V was shortened by 4 bases and J by 8 bases, with 12 bases between the two germline ends.

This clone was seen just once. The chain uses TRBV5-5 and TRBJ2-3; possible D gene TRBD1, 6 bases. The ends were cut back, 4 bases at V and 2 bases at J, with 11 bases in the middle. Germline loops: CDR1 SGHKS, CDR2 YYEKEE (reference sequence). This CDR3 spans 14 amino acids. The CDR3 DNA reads TGTGCCAGCAGCCCATGGACAGTCACAGATACGCAGTATTTT. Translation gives CASSPWTVTDTQYF.

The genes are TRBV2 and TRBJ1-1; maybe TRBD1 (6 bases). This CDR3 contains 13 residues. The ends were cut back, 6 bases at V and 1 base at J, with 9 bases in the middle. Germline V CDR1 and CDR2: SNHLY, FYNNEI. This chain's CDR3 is CASSGQRNTEAFF. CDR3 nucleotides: TGTGCCAGCAGCGGACAGAGGAACACTGAAGCTTTCTTT.

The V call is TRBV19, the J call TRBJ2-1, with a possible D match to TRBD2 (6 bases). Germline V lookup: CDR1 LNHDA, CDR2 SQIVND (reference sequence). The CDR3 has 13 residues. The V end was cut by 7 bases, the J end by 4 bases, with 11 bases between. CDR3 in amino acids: CASTMGGYNEQFF. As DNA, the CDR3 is TGTGCCAGTACTATGGGGGGATACAATGAGCAGTTCTTC.

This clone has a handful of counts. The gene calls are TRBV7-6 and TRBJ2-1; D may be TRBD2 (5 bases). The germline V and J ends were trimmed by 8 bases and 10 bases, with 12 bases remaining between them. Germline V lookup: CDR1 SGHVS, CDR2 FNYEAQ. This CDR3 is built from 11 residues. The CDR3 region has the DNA TGTGCCAGCGGAGCGGACGGGGAGCAGTTCTTC. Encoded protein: CASGADGEQFF.

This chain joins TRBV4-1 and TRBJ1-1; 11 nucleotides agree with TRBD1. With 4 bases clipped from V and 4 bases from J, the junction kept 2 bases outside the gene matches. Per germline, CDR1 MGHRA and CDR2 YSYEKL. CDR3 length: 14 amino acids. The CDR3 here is CASSLGTGGTEAFF. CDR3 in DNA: TGCGCCAGCAGCCTAGGGACAGGGGGCACTGAAGCTTTCTTT.

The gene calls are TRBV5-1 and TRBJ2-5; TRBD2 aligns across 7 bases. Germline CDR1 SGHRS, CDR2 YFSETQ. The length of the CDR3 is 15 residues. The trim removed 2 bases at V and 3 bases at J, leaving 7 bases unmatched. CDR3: CASSLTTAGEETQYF. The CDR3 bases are TGCGCCAGCAGCTTAACGACGGCGGGAGAAGAGACCCAGTACTTC.

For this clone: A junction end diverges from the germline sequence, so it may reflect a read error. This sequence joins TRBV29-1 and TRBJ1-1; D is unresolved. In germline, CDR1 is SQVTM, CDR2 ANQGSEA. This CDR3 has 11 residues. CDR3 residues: CLGGSYTEAFF. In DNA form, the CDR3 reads TGTCTGGGCGGGTCGTACACTGAAGCTTTCTTT.

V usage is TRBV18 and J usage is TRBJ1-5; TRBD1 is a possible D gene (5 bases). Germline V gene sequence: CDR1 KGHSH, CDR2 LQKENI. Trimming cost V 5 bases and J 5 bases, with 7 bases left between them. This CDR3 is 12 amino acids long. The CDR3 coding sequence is TGTGCCAGCTCAAAGACAGATCAGCCCCAGCATTTT. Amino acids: CASSKTDQPQHF. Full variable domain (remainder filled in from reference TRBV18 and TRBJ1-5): NAGVMQNPRHLVRRRGQEARLRCSPMKGHSHVYWYRQLPEEGLKFMVYLQKENIIDESGMPKERFSAEFPKEGPSILRIQQVVRGDSAAYFCASSKTDQPQHFGDGTRLSIL.

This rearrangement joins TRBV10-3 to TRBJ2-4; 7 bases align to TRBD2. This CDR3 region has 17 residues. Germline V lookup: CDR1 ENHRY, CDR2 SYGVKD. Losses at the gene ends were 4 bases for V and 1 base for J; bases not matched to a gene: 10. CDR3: CAISGDGGRGAKNIQYF. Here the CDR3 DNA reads TGTGCCATCAGTGGGGATGGCGGGAGAGGGGCCAAAAACATTCAGTACTTC.

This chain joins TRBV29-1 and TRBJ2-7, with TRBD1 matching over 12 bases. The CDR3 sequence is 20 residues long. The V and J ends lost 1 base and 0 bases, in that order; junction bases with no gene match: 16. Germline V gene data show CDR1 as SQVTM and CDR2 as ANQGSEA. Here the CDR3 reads CSVEVLGAGQGAYDSYEQYF. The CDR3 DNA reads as TGCAGCGTTGAAGTTCTCGGCGCGGGACAGGGGGCATATGACTCCTACGAGCAGTACTTC.

The CDR3, as DNA: TGTGCCAGCAGTGACTCGATTGAGCCCTATGGCTACACCTTC. Translated: CASSDSIEPYGYTF. The rearrangement joins TRBV6-4 to TRBJ1-2; D not certain. The CDR3 is 14 amino acids. V lost 0 bases and J lost 4, with 9 bases in between. Germline CDR1 and CDR2: MRHNA and SNTAGT.